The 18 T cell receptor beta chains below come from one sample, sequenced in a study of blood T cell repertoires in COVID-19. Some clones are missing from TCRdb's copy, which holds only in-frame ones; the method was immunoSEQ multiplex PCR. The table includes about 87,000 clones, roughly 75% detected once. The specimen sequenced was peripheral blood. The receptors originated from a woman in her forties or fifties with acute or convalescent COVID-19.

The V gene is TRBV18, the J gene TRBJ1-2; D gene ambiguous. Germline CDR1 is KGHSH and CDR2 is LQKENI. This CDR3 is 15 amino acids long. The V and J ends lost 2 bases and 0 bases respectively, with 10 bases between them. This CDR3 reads CASSPETQANYGYTF. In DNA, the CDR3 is TGTGCCAGCTCACCAGAGACCCAGGCTAACTATGGCTACACCTTC.

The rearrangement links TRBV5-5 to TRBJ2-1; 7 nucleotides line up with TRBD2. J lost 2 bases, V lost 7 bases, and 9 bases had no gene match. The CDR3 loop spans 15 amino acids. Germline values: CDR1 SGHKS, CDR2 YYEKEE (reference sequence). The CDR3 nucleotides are TGTGCCAGCGCCCAGACCGGGACTACCTACAATGAGCAGTTCTTC. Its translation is CASAQTGTTYNEQFF.

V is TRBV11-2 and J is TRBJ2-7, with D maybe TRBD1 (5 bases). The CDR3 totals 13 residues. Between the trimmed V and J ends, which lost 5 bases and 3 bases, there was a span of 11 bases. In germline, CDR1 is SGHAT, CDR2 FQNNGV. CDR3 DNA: TGTGCCAGCAGCGCCCCCGGACACTACGAGCAGTACTTC. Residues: CASSAPGHYEQYF.

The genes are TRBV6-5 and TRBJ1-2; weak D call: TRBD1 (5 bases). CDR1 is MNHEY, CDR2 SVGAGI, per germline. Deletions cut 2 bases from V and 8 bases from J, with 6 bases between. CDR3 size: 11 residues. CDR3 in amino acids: CASSYGGGYTF. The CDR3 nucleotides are TGTGCCAGCAGTTACGGGGGGGGCTACACCTTC.

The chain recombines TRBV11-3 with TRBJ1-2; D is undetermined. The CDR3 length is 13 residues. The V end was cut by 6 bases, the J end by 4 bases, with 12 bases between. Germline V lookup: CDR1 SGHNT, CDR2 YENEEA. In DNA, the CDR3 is TGTGCCAGCAGGCCCCCAGATTGCTATGGCTACACCTTC. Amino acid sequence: CASRPPDCYGYTF.

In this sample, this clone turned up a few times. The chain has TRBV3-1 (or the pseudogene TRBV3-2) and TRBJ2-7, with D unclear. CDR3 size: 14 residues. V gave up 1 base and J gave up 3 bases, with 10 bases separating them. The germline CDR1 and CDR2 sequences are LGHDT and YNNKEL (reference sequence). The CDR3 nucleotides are TGTGCCAGCAGCCAAGTCCCACATGTCTACGAGCAGTACTTC. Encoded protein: CASSQVPHVYEQYF.

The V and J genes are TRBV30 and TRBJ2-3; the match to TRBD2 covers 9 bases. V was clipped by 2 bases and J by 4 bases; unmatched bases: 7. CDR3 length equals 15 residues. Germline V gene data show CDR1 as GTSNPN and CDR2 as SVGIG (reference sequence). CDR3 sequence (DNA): TGTGCCTGGAGTCTAGCGGGGCTGGGCGCAGATACGCAGTATTTT. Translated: CAWSLAGLGADTQYF.

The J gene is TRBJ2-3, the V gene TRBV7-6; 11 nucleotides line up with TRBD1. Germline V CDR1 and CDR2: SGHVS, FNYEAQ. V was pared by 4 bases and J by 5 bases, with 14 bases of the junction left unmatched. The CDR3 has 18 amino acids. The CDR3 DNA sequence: TGTGCCAGCAGCTCACCGCCCGAAGGACAGGGGGCGGGAGATACGCAGTATTTT. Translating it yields CASSSPPEGQGAGDTQYF.

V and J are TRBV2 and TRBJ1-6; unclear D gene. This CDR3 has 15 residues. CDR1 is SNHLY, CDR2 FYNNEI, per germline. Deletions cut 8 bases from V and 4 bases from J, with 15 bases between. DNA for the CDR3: TGTGCCAGCCGTTACAACACAGCTTATAATTCACCCCTCCACTTT. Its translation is CASRYNTAYNSPLHF.

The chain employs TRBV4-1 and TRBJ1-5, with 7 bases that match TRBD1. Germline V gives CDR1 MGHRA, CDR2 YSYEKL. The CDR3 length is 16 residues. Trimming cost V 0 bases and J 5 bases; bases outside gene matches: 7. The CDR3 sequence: CASSQEDRGGHQPQHF. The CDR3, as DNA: TGCGCCAGCAGCCAAGAAGATAGAGGGGGCCATCAGCCCCAGCATTTT.

The CDR3 reads CASSLGSSGANVLTF. CDR3 nucleotide sequence: TGTGCCAGCAGCTTGGGCAGCTCTGGGGCCAACGTCCTGACTTTC. The rearrangement links TRBV5-8 to TRBJ2-6; unclear D gene. This CDR3 region has 15 residues. Germline CDR1 and CDR2: SGHTS and YDEGEE. V was shortened by 0 bases and J by 0 bases, with 4 bases between the two germline ends.

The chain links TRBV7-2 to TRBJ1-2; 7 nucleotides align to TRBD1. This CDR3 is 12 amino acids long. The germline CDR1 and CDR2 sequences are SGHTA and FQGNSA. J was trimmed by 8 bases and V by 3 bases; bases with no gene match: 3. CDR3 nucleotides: TGTGCCAGCAGCTTCGACAGGGTAGGCTACACCTTC. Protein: CASSFDRVGYTF.

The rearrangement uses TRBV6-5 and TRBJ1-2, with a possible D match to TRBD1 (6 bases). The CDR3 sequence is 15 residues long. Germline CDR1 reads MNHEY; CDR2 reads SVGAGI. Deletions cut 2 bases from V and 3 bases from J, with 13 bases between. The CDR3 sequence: CASSYNGAGDYGYTF. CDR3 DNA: TGTGCCAGCAGTTACAACGGGGCAGGGGACTATGGCTACACCTTC.

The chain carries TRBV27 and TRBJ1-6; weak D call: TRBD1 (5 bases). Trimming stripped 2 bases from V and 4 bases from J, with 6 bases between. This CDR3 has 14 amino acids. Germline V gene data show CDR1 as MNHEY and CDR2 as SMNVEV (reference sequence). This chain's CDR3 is CASSLQGYNSPLHF. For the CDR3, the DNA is TGTGCCAGCAGTTTACAGGGATATAATTCACCCCTCCACTTT.

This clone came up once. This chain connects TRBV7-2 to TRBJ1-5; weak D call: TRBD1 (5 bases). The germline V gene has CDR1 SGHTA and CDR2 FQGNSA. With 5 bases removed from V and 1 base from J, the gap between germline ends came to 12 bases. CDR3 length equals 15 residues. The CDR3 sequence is CASSTMGGSNQPQHF. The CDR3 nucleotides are TGTGCCAGCAGCACAATGGGGGGGAGCAATCAGCCCCAGCATTTT.

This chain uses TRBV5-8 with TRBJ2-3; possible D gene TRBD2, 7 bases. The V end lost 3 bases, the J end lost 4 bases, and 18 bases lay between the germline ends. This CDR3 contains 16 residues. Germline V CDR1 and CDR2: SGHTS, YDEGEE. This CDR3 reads CASSSQGRGDSDTQYF. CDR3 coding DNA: TGTGCCAGCAGCTCCCAGGGGAGGGGGGATTCAGATACGCAGTATTTT.

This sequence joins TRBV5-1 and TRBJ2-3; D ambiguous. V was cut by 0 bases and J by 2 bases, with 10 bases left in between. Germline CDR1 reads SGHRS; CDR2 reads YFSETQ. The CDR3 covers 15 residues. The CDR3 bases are TGCGCCAGCAGCTTGGCTACCCCTCCCACAGATACGCAGTATTTT. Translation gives CASSLATPPTDTQYF.

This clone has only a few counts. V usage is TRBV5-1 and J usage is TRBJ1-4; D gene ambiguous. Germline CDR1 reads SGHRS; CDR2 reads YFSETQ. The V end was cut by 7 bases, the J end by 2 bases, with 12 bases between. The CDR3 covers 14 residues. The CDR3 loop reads CASHGGVTNEKLFF. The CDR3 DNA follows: TGCGCCAGCCACGGTGGTGTGACTAATGAAAAACTGTTTTTT.